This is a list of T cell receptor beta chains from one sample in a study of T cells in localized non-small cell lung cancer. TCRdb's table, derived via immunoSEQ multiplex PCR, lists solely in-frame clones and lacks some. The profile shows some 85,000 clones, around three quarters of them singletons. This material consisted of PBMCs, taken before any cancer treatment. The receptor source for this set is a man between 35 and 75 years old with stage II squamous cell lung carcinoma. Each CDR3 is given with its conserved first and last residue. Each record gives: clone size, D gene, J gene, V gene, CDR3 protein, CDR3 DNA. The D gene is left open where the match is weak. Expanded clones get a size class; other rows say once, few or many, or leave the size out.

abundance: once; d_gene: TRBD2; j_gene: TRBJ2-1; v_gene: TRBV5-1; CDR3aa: CASSLAPAGAYNEQFF; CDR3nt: TGCGCCAGCAGCTTGGCCCCAGCGGGGGCATACAATGAGCAGTTCTTC
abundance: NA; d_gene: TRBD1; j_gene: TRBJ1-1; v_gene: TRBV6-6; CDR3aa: CASSVQGKRTEAFF; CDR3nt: TGTGCCAGCAGTGTACAGGGGAAGAGGACTGAAGCTTTCTTT
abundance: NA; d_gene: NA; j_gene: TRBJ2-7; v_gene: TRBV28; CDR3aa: CASGKTGYEQYF; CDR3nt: TGTGCCAGCGGAAAAACAGGCTACGAGCAGTACTTC
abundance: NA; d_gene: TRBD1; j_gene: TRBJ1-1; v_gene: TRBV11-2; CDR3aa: CASSLEGRGRTNTEAFF; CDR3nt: TGTGCCAGCAGCTTAGAGGGCAGGGGGCGGACCAACACTGAAGCTTTCTTT
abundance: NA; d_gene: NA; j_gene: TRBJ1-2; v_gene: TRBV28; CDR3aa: CASSLSANYGYTF; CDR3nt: TGTGCCAGCAGTTTATCAGCTAACTATGGCTACACCTTC
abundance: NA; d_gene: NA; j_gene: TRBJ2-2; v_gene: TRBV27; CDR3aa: CASSVTGLSTGELFF; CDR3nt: TGTGCCAGCAGTGTCACAGGGTTGAGCACCGGGGAGCTGTTTTTT
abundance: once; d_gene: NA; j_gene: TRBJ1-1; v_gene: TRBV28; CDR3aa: CASRSGSLNTEAFF; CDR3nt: TGTGCCAGCAGGTCGGGGTCCTTGAACACTGAAGCTTTCTTT
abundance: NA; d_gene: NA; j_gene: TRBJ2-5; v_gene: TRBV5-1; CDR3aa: CASSLQGTSNQETQYF; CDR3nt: TGCGCCAGCAGCCTGCAAGGGACGAGCAACCAAGAGACCCAGTACTTC
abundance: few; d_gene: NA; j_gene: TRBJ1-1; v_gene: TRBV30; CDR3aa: CAWRDRIAEAFF; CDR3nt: TGTGCCTGGAGGGACAGAATAGCTGAAGCTTTCTTT
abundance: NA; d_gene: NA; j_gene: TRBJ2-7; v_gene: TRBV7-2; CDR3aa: CASSLRTTEQYF; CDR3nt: TGTGCCAGCAGCCTAAGGACTACCGAGCAGTACTTC
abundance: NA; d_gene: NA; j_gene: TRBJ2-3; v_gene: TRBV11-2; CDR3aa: CASSTHRASTDTQYF; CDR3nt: TGTGCCAGCAGCACTCACAGGGCGAGCACAGATACGCAGTATTTT
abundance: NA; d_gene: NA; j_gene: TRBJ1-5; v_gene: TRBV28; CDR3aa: CASSLWGAGSQPQHF; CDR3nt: TGTGCCAGCAGTTTATGGGGGGCTGGTAGTCAGCCCCAGCATTTT
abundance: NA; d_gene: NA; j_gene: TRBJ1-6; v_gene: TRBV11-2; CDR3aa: CASSLDLRQAYSPLHF; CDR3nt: TGTGCCAGCAGCTTAGACCTAAGGCAGGCCTATTCACCCCTCCACTTT
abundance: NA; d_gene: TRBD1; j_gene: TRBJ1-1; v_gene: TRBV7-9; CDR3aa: CASGTGRAFF; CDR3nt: TGTGCCAGCGGGACAGGGCGGGCTTTCTTT
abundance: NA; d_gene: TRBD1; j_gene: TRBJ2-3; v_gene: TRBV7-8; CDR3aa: CASSFGRLRGQGTDTQYF; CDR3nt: TGTGCCAGCAGCTTCGGCCGCCTTAGGGGACAGGGCACAGATACGCAGTATTTT
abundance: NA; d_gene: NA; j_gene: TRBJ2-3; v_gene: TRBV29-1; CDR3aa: CSVVPRDKTDTQYF; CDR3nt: TGCAGCGTAGTCCCCCGGGACAAAACAGATACGCAGTATTTT
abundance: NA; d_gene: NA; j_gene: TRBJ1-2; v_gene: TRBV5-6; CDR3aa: CASSLAQGSYGYTF; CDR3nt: TGTGCCAGCAGCTTGGCACAGGGCTCCTATGGCTACACCTTC
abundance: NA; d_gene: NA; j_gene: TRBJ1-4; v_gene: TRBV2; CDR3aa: CASSERTSRVVKLFF; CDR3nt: TGTGCCAGCAGTGAAAGGACATCTAGGGTCGTAAAACTGTTTTTT
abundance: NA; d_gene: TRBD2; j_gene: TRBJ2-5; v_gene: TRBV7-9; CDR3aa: CASAHRAGGPSARGETQYF; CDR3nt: TGTGCCAGCGCCCATCGGGCGGGAGGGCCCTCAGCGAGGGGGGAGACCCAGTACTTC
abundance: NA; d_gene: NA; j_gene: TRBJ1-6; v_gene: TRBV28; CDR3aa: CAGGSSYNSPLHF; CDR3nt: TGTGCCGGCGGGAGCTCCTATAATTCACCCCTCCACTTT
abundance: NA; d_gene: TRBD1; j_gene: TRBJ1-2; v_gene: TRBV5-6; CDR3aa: CASSPDRADGYTF; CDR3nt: TGTGCCAGCAGCCCTGACAGGGCAGATGGCTACACCTTC
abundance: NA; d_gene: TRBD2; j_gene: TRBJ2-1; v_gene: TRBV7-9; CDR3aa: CASSARRLAGGKDEQFF; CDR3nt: TGTGCCAGCAGCGCGCGACGACTAGCGGGAGGGAAGGATGAGCAGTTCTTC
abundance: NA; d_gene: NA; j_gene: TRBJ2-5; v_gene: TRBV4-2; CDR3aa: CASSQGGETQYF; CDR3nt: TGTGCCAGCAGCCAAGGGGGCGAGACCCAGTACTTC
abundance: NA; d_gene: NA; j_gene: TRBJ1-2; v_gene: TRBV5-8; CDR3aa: CASSLQVLGYTF; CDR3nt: TGTGCCAGCAGCTTGCAGGTCCTTGGCTACACCTTC
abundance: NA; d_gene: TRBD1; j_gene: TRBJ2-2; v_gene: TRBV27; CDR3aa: CASSPGTGRTNTGELFF; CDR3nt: TGTGCCAGCAGTCCAGGGACAGGGCGGACGAACACCGGGGAGCTGTTTTTT
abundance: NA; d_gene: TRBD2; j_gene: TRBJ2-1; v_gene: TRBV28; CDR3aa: CASSFTSGRDNEQFF; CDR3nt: TGTGCCAGCAGTTTTACTAGCGGGAGAGACAATGAGCAGTTCTTC
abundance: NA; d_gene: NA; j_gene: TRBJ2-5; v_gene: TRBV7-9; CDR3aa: CASSFGLTQYF; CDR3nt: TGTGCCAGCAGCTTCGGCCTTACCCAGTACTTC
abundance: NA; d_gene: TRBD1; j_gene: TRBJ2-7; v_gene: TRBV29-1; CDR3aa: CSARGQGAHEQYF; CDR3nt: TGCAGCGCGAGGGGACAGGGGGCCCACGAGCAGTACTTC
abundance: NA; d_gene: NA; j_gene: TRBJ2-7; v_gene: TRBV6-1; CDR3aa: CASRLGGSSYEQYF; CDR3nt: TGTGCCAGCAGATTAGGGGGGTCCTCCTACGAGCAGTACTTC
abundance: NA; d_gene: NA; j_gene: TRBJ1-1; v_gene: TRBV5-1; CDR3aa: CASGRQEEGEAFF; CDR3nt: TGCGCCAGCGGCAGACAGGAGGAGGGTGAAGCTTTCTTT
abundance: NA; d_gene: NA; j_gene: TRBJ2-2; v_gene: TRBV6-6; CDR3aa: CASSYGQAGELFF; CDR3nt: TGTGCCAGCAGTTACGGGCAGGCTGGGGAGCTGTTTTTT
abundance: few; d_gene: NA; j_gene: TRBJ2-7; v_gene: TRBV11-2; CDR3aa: CASSFIGGGSYEQYF; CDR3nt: TGTGCCAGCAGCTTTATTGGCGGCGGCTCGTACGAGCAGTACTTC
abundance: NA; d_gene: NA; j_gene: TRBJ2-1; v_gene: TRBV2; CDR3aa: CASSEREAGPYNEQFF; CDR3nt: TGTGCCAGCAGTGAAAGGGAGGCGGGGCCCTACAATGAGCAGTTCTTC
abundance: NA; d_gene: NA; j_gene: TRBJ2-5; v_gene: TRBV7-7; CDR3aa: CASSLGGGAFGETQYF; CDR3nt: TGTGCTAGCAGCTTAGGAGGGGGGGCCTTCGGTGAGACCCAGTACTTC
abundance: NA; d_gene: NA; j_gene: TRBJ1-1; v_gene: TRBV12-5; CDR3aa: CASGRDREAFF; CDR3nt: TGTGCTAGTGGACGGGACCGTGAAGCTTTCTTT
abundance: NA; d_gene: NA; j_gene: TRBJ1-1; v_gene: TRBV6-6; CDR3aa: CASRGPGLGTEAFF; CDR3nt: TGTGCCAGCAGAGGGCCCGGTTTGGGCACTGAAGCTTTCTTT
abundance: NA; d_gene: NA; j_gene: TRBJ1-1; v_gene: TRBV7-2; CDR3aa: CASIAGRVSNTEAFF; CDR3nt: TGTGCCAGCATCGCCGGTAGGGTCTCGAACACTGAAGCTTTCTTT
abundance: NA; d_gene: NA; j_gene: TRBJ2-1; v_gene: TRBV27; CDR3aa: CASSLSTSGSNEQFF; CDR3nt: TGTGCCAGCAGTTTATCGACTTCAGGATCCAATGAGCAGTTCTTC
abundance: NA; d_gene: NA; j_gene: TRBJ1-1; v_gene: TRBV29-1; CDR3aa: CSVEVARNTEAFF; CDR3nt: TGCAGCGTTGAAGTTGCCCGGAACACTGAAGCTTTCTTT
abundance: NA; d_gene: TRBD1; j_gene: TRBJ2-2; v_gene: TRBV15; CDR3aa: CATSRDPPLFGTGHTGELFF; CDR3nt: TGTGCCACCAGCAGAGATCCCCCCCTCTTCGGGACAGGGCACACCGGGGAGCTGTTTTTT
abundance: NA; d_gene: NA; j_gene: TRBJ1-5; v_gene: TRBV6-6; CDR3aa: CASRRDGNQPQHF; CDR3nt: TGTGCCAGCAGAAGGGACGGCAATCAGCCCCAGCATTTT
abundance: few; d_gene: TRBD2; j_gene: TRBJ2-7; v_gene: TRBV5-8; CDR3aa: CASSSTSGRPWEQYF; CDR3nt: TGTGCCAGCAGCTCGACTAGCGGGAGGCCTTGGGAGCAGTACTTC
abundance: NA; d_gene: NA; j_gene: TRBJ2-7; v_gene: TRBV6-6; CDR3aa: CASSTRDLGDEQYF; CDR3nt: TGTGCCAGCAGTACCCGGGACTTGGGCGACGAGCAGTACTTC
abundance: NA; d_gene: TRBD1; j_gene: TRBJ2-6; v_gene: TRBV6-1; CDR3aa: CASRTGGSGANVLTF; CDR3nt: TGTGCCAGCAGGACAGGGGGCTCTGGGGCCAACGTCCTGACTTTC
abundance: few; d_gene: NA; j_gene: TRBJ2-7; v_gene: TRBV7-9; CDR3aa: CASSFPTYEQYF; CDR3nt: TGTGCCAGCAGCTTTCCGACCTACGAGCAGTACTTC